A single sample gave rise to the 32 T cell receptor beta chains below, sequenced in a study of T cells in Graves' hyperthyroidism and ophthalmopathy. Amplification targeted TCR beta CDR3 regions from RNA transcripts. The study used the HTBI primer set for a first-round RT-PCR of the TCR CDR3. Using its own MiXCR run on the multiplex PCR reads, TCRdb lists one record per CDR3 protein. The profile shows 500,000 to 750,000 distinct CDR3 sequences, approximately 15% of them singletons. Input material: blood. Source of these receptors: a woman aged 18-30 years with Graves' ophthalmopathy.

This clonotype appeared many times. The chain is built from TRBV5-1 and TRBJ2-7; 12 positions match TRBD2. CDR1 SGHRS and CDR2 YFSETQ come from the germline V gene. V trimming: 0 bases; J trimming: 9 bases; junction bases outside the gene matches: 19. This CDR3 is 19 amino acids long. The CDR3 protein is CASSLAGLAGGPSQDRQYF. In DNA form, the CDR3 reads TGCGCCAGCAGCTTGGCGGGGCTAGCGGGAGGGCCCTCGCAGGATAGGCAGTACTTC.

This clonotype was counted only a few times. V gene TRBV7-2 combines with J gene TRBJ2-7; D possibly matches TRBD1 or TRBD2 (5 bases each). V was trimmed by 5 bases and J by 2 bases, leaving 16 bases between them. This CDR3 comprises 15 residues. Looked up from germline, CDR1 is SGHTA and CDR2 is FQGNSA. The chain's CDR3 is CASSPLWGRPYEQYF. The CDR3 DNA reads as TGTGCCAGCAGCCCCCTTTGGGGGAGACCCTACGAGCAGTACTTC.

V and J are TRBV6-1 and TRBJ1-2, with D maybe TRBD1 (6 bases). The CDR3 is 15 residues long. Per the germline V gene, CDR1 is MNHNS and CDR2 is SASEGT. V lost 6 bases and J lost 7, with 21 bases in between. The CDR3 loop reads CASRSQQGFSSGYTF. In DNA form, the CDR3 reads TGTGCCAGCAGATCACAACAGGGTTTTTCCTCTGGCTACACCTTC.

In the case of this clonotype: A much larger clone sits a single nucleotide away, making a read error possible. The chain uses TRBV6-2 or TRBV6-3 and TRBJ2-2; 13 bases line up with TRBD2. V dropped 5 bases and J dropped 3; count of bases not matched to a gene: 6. The germline gives CDR1 MNHEY, CDR2 SVGEGT. The CDR3 contains 17 residues. The CDR3 nucleotides are TGTGCCAGCAGTGGACTAGCGGGAGCGTCAGACACCGGGGAGCTGTTTTTT. Amino acid sequence: CASSGLAGASDTGELFF.

Many counts were recorded for this clonotype. J is TRBJ2-5 and V is TRBV20-1, with a possible D match to TRBD1 (5 bases). Per the germline V gene, CDR1 is DFQATT and CDR2 is SNEGSKA (reference sequence). V was pared by 1 base and J by 5 bases, with 17 bases between. The CDR3 runs 15 residues. The CDR3 here is CSARGSPRVGETQYF. CDR3 nucleotides: TGCAGTGCTAGAGGCTCACCCAGGGTGGGGGAGACCCAGTACTTC.

This clonotype has a handful of counts. The rearrangement links TRBV7-8 to TRBJ2-1; 8 bases fit TRBD2. The germline CDR1 and CDR2 sequences are SGHVS and FQNEAQ. V shed 0 bases, J shed 5 bases, and the junction held 18 bases outside the gene matches. The CDR3 extends over 20 amino acids. CDR3 DNA: TGTGCCAGCAGCTTAGCTCAAACTGGCGGGAGGCCCGCCGGGCACAATGAGCAGTTCTTC. It yields the protein CASSLAQTGGRPAGHNEQFF. The full variable domain, in which reference TRBV7-8 and TRBJ2-1 provide the parts outside the CDR3, is GAGVSQSPRYKVAKRGQDVALRCDPISGHVSLFWYQQALGQGPEFLTYFQNEAQLDKSGLPSDRFFAERPEGSVSTLKIQRTQQEDSAVYLCASSLAQTGGRPAGHNEQFFGPGTRLTVL.

This clonotype was seen ten or more times. CDR3 nucleotide sequence: TGCGCCAGCAGCGGACAGGGGGCCACTGAAGCTTTCTTT. It is translated as CASSGQGATEAFF. The chain uses TRBV5-1 and TRBJ1-1, with 11 bases identical to TRBD1. This CDR3 is 13 amino acids long. CDR1 and CDR2 from the germline V gene are SGHRS and YFSETQ. With 4 bases clipped from V and 4 bases from J, the junction kept 0 bases outside the gene matches.

Many counts were recorded for this clonotype. This sequence joins TRBV11-2 and TRBJ2-5; D call uncertain. The V and J ends lost 2 bases and 4 bases respectively, with 11 bases between them. In germline, CDR1 is SGHAT, CDR2 FQNNGV. This CDR3 has 14 residues. CDR3 DNA sequence: TGTGCCAGCAGCTTAATAGGCAGTCCAGAGACCCAGTACTTC. Encoded protein: CASSLIGSPETQYF.

At least ten counts were recorded for this clonotype. This chain links TRBV20-1 with TRBJ2-7, with 10 bases lining up with TRBD2. Germline loops: CDR1 DFQATT, CDR2 SNEGSKA (reference sequence). Unmatched junction bases numbered 15, after V lost 7 bases and J lost 6 bases. This CDR3 region has 15 residues. The CDR3: CSVQRASGRAFEQYF. CDR3 DNA sequence: TGCAGTGTTCAGAGAGCGAGCGGGAGGGCCTTCGAGCAGTACTTC.

Ten or more counts support this clonotype. The rearrangement joins TRBV3-2 to TRBJ2-7; TRBD1 is the table's D call and was not checked against the DNA. TRBV3-2 is assigned pseudogene status. The CDR3 contains 13 residues. CDR3 loop: CASTRTTFYEQYF. The CDR3, as DNA: TGTGCCAGCACCCGGACAACTTTCTACGAGCAGTACTTC.

At least ten counts were recorded for this clonotype. The chain combines TRBV6-1 with TRBJ2-1; maybe TRBD2 (5 bases). Germline CDR1 is MNHNS and CDR2 is SASEGT. The CDR3 runs to 12 residues. The V gene lost 10 bases and the J gene lost 8 bases, with 15 bases spanning the gap. The CDR3 here is CATLLEGHEQFF. CDR3 bases: TGTGCCACCTTACTAGAGGGCCATGAGCAGTTCTTC.

This clonotype was seen repeatedly, ten times or more. The chain employs TRBV7-2 and TRBJ2-3; 7 bases are a match to TRBD1. The V gene end was trimmed by 3 bases and the J gene end by 4 bases; junction bases not matched to a gene: 10. Germline CDR1 is SGHTA and CDR2 is FQGNSA. The CDR3 spans 16 residues. CDR3 amino acids: CASSFDPDRTPDTQYF. CDR3 DNA: TGTGCCAGCAGCTTTGACCCGGACAGGACCCCAGATACGCAGTATTTT.

This clonotype has more than one count but fewer than ten. The rearrangement links TRBV27 to TRBJ2-1, with TRBD2 identical over 9 bases. V lost 6 bases, J lost 5 bases, and 8 bases stayed unmatched. This CDR3 region has 15 residues. Germline CDR1 reads MNHEY; CDR2 reads SMNVEV (reference sequence). CDR3 in amino acids: CASSPPGLAHNEQFF. The CDR3 nucleotides read TGTGCCAGCAGCCCCCCGGGACTAGCCCACAATGAGCAGTTCTTC.

This clonotype was observed a single time. The chain couples TRBV3-1 to TRBJ2-1, with 13 bases fitting TRBD2. After removal of 6 bases from V and 10 bases from J, the junction contained 15 bases not matched to a gene. This CDR3 has 17 amino acids. Per the germline V gene, CDR1 is LGHDT and CDR2 is YNNKEL (reference sequence). CDR3 nucleotide sequence: TGTGCCAGCAGTACCGGGACTAGCGGGACAGGGGGGTCGGAGCAGTTCTTC. This codes for CASSTGTSGTGGSEQFF.

This clonotype was counted ten times or more. The genes are TRBV9 and TRBJ1-5; 8 nucleotides line up with TRBD1. With V trimmed by 3 bases and J by 4 bases, 6 bases remained unmatched. The CDR3 covers 15 residues. The germline V gene encodes CDR1 SGDLS and CDR2 YYNGEE. CDR3 sequence: CASSGTGYGNQPQHF. CDR3 nucleotide sequence: TGTGCCAGCAGCGGGACAGGGTATGGGAATCAGCCCCAGCATTTT.

This chain connects TRBV19 to TRBJ2-6; D unresolved. The CDR3 extends over 15 amino acids. V was trimmed by 0 bases and J by 0 bases, leaving 3 bases between them. The germline V gene has CDR1 LNHDA and CDR2 SQIVND (reference sequence). The CDR3 is CASSIDASGANVLTF. For the CDR3, the DNA is TGTGCCAGTAGTATAGACGCCTCTGGGGCCAACGTCCTGACTTTC.

This clonotype occurred many times. The gene calls are TRBV7-3 and TRBJ2-3; 8 nucleotides align to TRBD2. The ends lost 5 bases at V and 4 bases at J; junction bases unmatched: 5. The CDR3 is 14 residues long. Germline-derived CDR1 and CDR2 are SGHTA and FQGTGA. CDR3 nucleotide sequence: TGTGCCAGCAGCACGGGGGGGAGTTCAGATACGCAGTATTTT. Its translation is CASSTGGSSDTQYF. The whole variable domain, remainder taken from reference TRBV7-3 and TRBJ2-3, is GAGVSQTPSNKVTEKGKYVELRCDPISGHTALYWYRQSLGQGPEFLIYFQGTGAADDSGLPNDRFFAVRPEGSVSTLKIQRTERGDSAVYLCASSTGGSSDTQYFGPGTRLTVL.

This clonotype has ten or more counts. The chain employs TRBV7-2 and TRBJ2-1; D call uncertain. The CDR3 consists of 13 residues. V dropped 7 bases and J dropped 1 base, with 8 bases sitting between them. Germline CDR1 is SGHTA and CDR2 is FQGNSA. The CDR3 region has the DNA TGTGCCAGCACCGTAGGGTCCTACAATGAGCAGTTCTTC. It specifies CASTVGSYNEQFF.

This chain uses TRBV9 with TRBJ2-7; D assignment may be TRBD1 or TRBD2 (5 bases each). V lost 0 bases, J lost 4 bases, and 11 bases lay in between. This CDR3 has 14 residues. From germline, CDR1 is SGDLS and CDR2 YYNGEE. CDR3 in amino acids: CASSVEGTFYEQYF. In DNA, the CDR3 is TGTGCCAGCAGCGTAGAGGGGACGTTTTACGAGCAGTACTTC.

This clonotype appeared many times. The chain employs TRBV28 and TRBJ2-1, with TRBD2 as a possible D gene (5 bases). CDR3 length: 15 amino acids. CDR1 and CDR2 from the germline V gene are MDHEN and SYDVKM. V was shortened by 7 bases and J by 4 bases, with 17 bases between the two germline ends. The chain's CDR3 is CASTSPGVNYNEQFF. CDR3 DNA sequence: TGTGCCAGCACGTCCCCCGGGGTAAATTACAATGAGCAGTTCTTC. The whole variable domain, filled in from reference TRBV28 and TRBJ2-1, reads DVKVTQSSRYLVKRTGEKVFLECVQDMDHENMFWYRQDPGLGLRLIYFSYDVKMKEKGDIPEGYSVSREKKERFSLILESASTNQTSMYLCASTSPGVNYNEQFFGPGTRLTVL.

This clonotype occurred many times. The CDR3 nucleotides read TGTGCCAGCAGCGATAGCGGGAGGGGGACAGATACGCAGTATTTT. This sequence encodes CASSDSGRGTDTQYF. This sequence joins TRBV3-1 and TRBJ2-3, with 11 positions matching TRBD2. CDR1 and CDR2 (germline): LGHDT, YNNKEL (reference sequence). Trimming took 5 bases from V and 3 from J; bases not matched to a gene: 4. This CDR3 has 15 residues.

This clonotype was found many times. CDR3 sequence reads: CASSYSLAGETQYF. CDR3 in DNA: TGTGCCAGCAGTTACTCACTAGCGGGAGAGACCCAGTACTTC. V gene TRBV6-5 combines with J gene TRBJ2-5, with 9 bases that match TRBD2. The ends lost 0 bases at V and 4 bases at J; junction bases unmatched: 0. The CDR3 runs 14 residues. Germline V gene sequence: CDR1 MNHEY, CDR2 SVGAGI.

This clonotype occurred many times. The V gene is TRBV13, the J gene TRBJ1-1; 8 bases fit TRBD1. Germline loops: CDR1 PRHDT, CDR2 FYEKMQ (reference sequence). The ends lost 5 bases at V and 3 bases at J; junction bases unmatched: 5. The CDR3 spans 14 residues. In DNA, the CDR3 is TGTGCCAGCAGCGACGGACAGGGAGACACTGAAGCTTTCTTT. It translates to CASSDGQGDTEAFF.

This clonotype has a handful of counts. The rearrangement uses TRBV27 and TRBJ1-3; maybe TRBD1 (5 bases). V dropped 2 bases and J dropped 1 base, with 18 bases sitting between them. The CDR3 loop spans 18 amino acids. Germline V gives CDR1 MNHEY, CDR2 SMNVEV (reference sequence). The CDR3, as DNA: TGTGCCAGCAGTTTAACGGGGGAATTAGCGCGATCTGGAAACACCATATATTTT. This sequence encodes CASSLTGELARSGNTIYF.

With respect to this clonotype: It may be a read error: a sequence one base away is much more abundant. The chain employs TRBV11-2 and TRBJ2-1; TRBD2 matches 11 bases. The DNA end is more similar to TRBJ2-7, so the J call may be wrong. There are 20 residues in the CDR3. CDR1 is SGHAT, CDR2 FQNNGV, per germline. CDR3 nucleotides: TGTGCCAGCAGCTTAGGGACTCTTTCCTCACTAGCGGGAGCATTCAATGAGCAGTACTTC. Translating it yields CASSLGTLSSLAGAFNEQYF.

This clonotype has at least ten counts. This sequence joins TRBV30 and TRBJ1-5; no reliable D call. The CDR3 length is 12 residues. V lost 3 bases and J 7 bases, leaving 10 bases between the germline ends. Germline lookup yields CDR1 GTSNPN and CDR2 SVGIG (reference sequence). The DNA of the CDR3 is TGTGCCTGGAGCCGAGGGTGGCAGCCCCAGCATTTT. Encoded protein: CAWSRGWQPQHF.

The table lists this clonotype with many counts. The V call is TRBV6-2 or TRBV6-3, the J call TRBJ2-1; TRBD2 agrees at 9 bases. The CDR3 runs 15 residues. Germline-derived CDR1 and CDR2 are MNHEY and SVGEGT. V gave up 7 bases and J gave up 9 bases; unmatched junction bases: 13. CDR3 coding DNA: TGTGCCAGCAATGACAACGGGGGACTAGCCTCTGAGCAGTTCTTC. It translates to CASNDNGGLASEQFF.

In this sample, this clonotype turned up a few times. A much more abundant neighbour one base away suggests this may be a read error. The J gene is TRBJ2-7, the V gene TRBV28; possibly TRBD2 for D (6 bases). This CDR3 is 15 amino acids long. Germline assignment: CDR1 MDHEN and CDR2 SYDVKM. Trimming left V 6 bases short and J 5 bases short, with 20 bases between. Here the CDR3 reads CASRLPGSGLDEQYF. CDR3 sequence (DNA): TGTGCCAGCAGGTTACCAGGGAGCGGGTTGGACGAGCAGTACTTC.

The chain joins TRBV29-1 to TRBJ2-2, with 8 bases fitting TRBD1. The ends lost 4 bases at V and 5 bases at J; junction bases unmatched: 9. Germline values: CDR1 SQVTM, CDR2 ANQGSEA. The CDR3 has 15 amino acids. The CDR3 DNA reads TGCAGCGTTGTTGCCAGGGGGCTTGAAACCGGGGAGCTGTTTTTT. This sequence encodes CSVVARGLETGELFF.

This clonotype was detected ten times or more. V usage is TRBV29-1 and J usage is TRBJ2-1; 9 nucleotides align to TRBD2. Germline loops: CDR1 SQVTM, CDR2 ANQGSEA. CDR3 length: 13 residues. The V segment lost 4 bases and the J segment 7 bases; nucleotides outside the gene matches: 5. The chain's CDR3 is CSVAGTSPNEQFF. The CDR3 DNA sequence: TGCAGCGTTGCCGGGACTAGCCCGAATGAGCAGTTCTTC.

This clonotype was counted between two and nine times. The J gene is TRBJ2-1, the V gene TRBV12-5; 7 nucleotides align to TRBD2. There are 13 residues in the CDR3. Trimming removed 6 bases from V and 8 bases from J; junction bases left unmatched: 7. Germline-derived CDR1 and CDR2 are LGHNT and FRNRAP. The CDR3 protein is CASGGRGFDEQFF. Written as DNA, the CDR3 is TGTGCTAGTGGCGGGCGGGGGTTCGATGAGCAGTTCTTC.

The J gene is TRBJ1-5, the V gene TRBV6-2 or TRBV6-3, with a weak D call TRBD1 (5 bases). The CDR3 sequence is 16 residues long. Looked up from germline, CDR1 is MNHEY and CDR2 is SVGEGT. Between the trimmed V and J ends, which lost 0 bases and 5 bases, there was a span of 14 bases. The CDR3 loop reads CASSYSTRGRDQPQHF. The CDR3 DNA follows: TGTGCCAGCAGTTACTCGACCCGGGGCAGGGATCAGCCCCAGCATTTT.